Here is one TCR beta chain with its context. Its antigen is as yet unknown. The assay was immunoSEQ multiplex PCR, and TCRdb's table has in-frame clones only and misses some. The sample holds roughly 45,000 clones, approximately 90% seen once. This sample was taken from a study of T cell clonotyping in hematopoietic cell transplantation. V was cut by 6 bases and J by 5 bases, with 19 bases left in between. This CDR3 is built from 15 residues. The germline CDR1 and CDR2 sequences are SGHVS and FQNEAQ. Study findings and constraints: Recipient TCR diversity dropped after transplant; expanded clonotypes rose from day 30 to 180. CD4 and CD8 repertoire contributions could not be separated without sorting.

Time point given: recipient sample about 28 days before transplant, after cytoreduction. The material sequenced was peripheral blood mononuclear cells, taken before stem cell transplant. The chain carries TRBV7-8 and TRBJ2-5; TRBD1 is a possible D gene (5 bases). This clonotype was sampled from a man in his sixties with biphenotypic leukemia. Some clones in this sample may be carry-over from other donors' samples. In DNA form, the CDR3 reads TGTGCCAGCAGTCCAAGGGGTTTAGTTTGGGAGACCCAGTACTTC. This codes for CASSPRGLVWETQYF. Full variable domain (rest looked up from reference TRBV7-8 and TRBJ2-5): GAGVSQSPRYKVAKRGQDVALRCDPISGHVSLFWYQQALGQGPEFLTYFQNEAQLDKSGLPSDRFFAERPEGSVSTLKIQRTQQEDSAVYLCASSPRGLVWETQYFGPGTRLLVL.